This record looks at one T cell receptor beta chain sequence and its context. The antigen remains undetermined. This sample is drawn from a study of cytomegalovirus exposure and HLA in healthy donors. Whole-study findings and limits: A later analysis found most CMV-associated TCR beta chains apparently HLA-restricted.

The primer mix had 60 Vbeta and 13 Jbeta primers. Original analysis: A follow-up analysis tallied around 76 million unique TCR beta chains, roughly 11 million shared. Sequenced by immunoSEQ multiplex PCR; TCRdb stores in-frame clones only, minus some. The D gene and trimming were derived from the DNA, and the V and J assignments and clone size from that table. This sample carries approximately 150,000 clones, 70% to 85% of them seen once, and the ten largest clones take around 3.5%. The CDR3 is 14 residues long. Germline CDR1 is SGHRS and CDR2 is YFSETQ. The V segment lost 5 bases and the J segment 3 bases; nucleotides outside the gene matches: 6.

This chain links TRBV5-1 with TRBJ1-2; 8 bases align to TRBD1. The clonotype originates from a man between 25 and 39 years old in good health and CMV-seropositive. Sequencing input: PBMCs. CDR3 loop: CASRNGQGDYGYTF. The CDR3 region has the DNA TGCGCCAGCAGGAACGGACAGGGTGACTATGGCTACACCTTC.